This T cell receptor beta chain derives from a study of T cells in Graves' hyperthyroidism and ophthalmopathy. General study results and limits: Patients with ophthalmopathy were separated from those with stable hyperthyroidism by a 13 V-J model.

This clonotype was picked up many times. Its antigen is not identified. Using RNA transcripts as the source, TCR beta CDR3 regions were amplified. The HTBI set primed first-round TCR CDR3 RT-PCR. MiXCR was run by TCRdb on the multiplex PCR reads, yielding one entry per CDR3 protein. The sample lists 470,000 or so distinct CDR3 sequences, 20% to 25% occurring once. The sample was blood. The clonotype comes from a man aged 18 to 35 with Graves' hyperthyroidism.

The CDR3 protein is CASSFSRGLGYEQYF. The CDR3 DNA reads TGTGCCAGCAGCTTCTCCCGGGGGCTAGGGTACGAGCAGTACTTC. This chain uses TRBV11-2 with TRBJ2-7; the D call may be TRBD1 or TRBD2 (6 bases each). Between the trimmed V and J ends, which lost 3 bases and 4 bases, there was a span of 16 bases. Germline CDR1 is SGHAT and CDR2 is FQNNGV. This CDR3 contains 15 residues. The complete variable domain, with remaining parts taken from reference TRBV11-2 and TRBJ2-7, reads EAGVAQSPRYKIIEKRQSVAFWCNPISGHATLYWYQQILGQGPKLLIQFQNNGVVDDSQLPKDRFSAERLKGVDSTLKIQPAKLEDSAVYLCASSFSRGLGYEQYFGPGTRLTVT.